This TCR beta chain emerged from a study of cytotoxic CD8 clonotypes in ibrutinib-treated CLL. The method was immunoSEQ multiplex PCR; TCRdb's version includes in-frame clones alone and lacks a portion of them. This table has about 200,000 clones, 79% appearing once. Germline loops: CDR1 SGHRS, CDR2 YFSETQ. There are 13 residues in the CDR3. Trimming took off 9 bases at V and 2 bases at J, with 14 bases between the two ends. The specimen was PBMCs, collected after 12 months of ibrutinib treatment. This receptor was identified in a human donor with chronic lymphocytic leukemia. The rearrangement uses TRBV5-1 and TRBJ2-5; no firm D call. The DNA for the CDR3 is TGCGCCAACCCAGCCGTCCCACAAGAGACCCAGTACTTC. Encoded protein: CANPAVPQETQYF.